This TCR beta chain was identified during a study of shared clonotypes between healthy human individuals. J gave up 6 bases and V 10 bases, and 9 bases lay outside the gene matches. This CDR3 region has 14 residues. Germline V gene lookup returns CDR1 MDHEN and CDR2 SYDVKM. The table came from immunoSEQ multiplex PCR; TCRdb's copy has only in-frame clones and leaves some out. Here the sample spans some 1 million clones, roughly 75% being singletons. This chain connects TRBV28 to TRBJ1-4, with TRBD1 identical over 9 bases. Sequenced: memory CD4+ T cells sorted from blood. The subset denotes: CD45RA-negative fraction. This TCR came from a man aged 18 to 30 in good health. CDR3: CATKTGGRDEKLFF. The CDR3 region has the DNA TGTGCCACCAAAACAGGGGGCAGGGATGAAAAACTGTTTTTT.